A selection of T cell receptor beta chains follows, all from one sample in a study of T cells after yellow fever vaccination. MiXCR was run by TCRdb on the 5' RACE reads, yielding one entry per CDR3 protein. In the table there are hundreds of thousands of distinct CDR3 sequences, around 4% of which are singletons. The sample in question was PBMCs, obtained on the day of the yellow fever booster vaccination. These receptors all come from a man between 18 and 29 years old who received the YFV17D yellow fever vaccine. CDR3s include the opening cysteine and the closing phenylalanine or tryptophan. Fields, in order: D gene, J gene, clone size, V gene, CDR3 DNA, CDR3 protein. D genes are given only for firm matches. A clone size is listed for some rows: how often the clone was seen (once, few, many), or a class if it is expanded.

D: NA; J: TRBJ1-3; size: few; V: TRBV5-6; DNA: TGTGCCAGCAGCTTGTACCTTCGCCTAAGGTCTGGAAACACCATATATTTT; CDR3: CASSLYLRLRSGNTIYF
D: NA; J: TRBJ2-5; size: many; V: TRBV10-3; DNA: TGTGCCATCAGTGACTCGAACAACGGAGAAGAGACCCAGTACTTC; CDR3: CAISDSNNGEETQYF
D: NA; J: TRBJ2-3; size: NA; V: TRBV29-1; DNA: TGCAGCGTCCCGTCCGAGGCAGATACGCAGTATTTT; CDR3: CSVPSEADTQYF
D: NA; J: TRBJ2-5; size: many; V: TRBV7-2; DNA: TGTGCCAGCAGCTTAAATTCTCGGGACTCGAAAGAGACCCAGTACTTC; CDR3: CASSLNSRDSKETQYF
D: TRBD1; J: TRBJ1-2; size: many; V: TRBV5-1; DNA: TGCGCCAGCAGCCCGGCTGACAGGGGTGGCTACACCTTC; CDR3: CASSPADRGGYTF
D: NA; J: TRBJ1-4; size: many; V: TRBV18; DNA: TGTGCCAGCTCACCAGTTGCAACTAATGAAAAACTGTTTTTT; CDR3: CASSPVATNEKLFF
D: NA; J: TRBJ1-2; size: few; V: TRBV7-9; DNA: TGTGCCAGCAGCTTATTGATAGAGGGCTACACCTTC; CDR3: CASSLLIEGYTF
D: NA; J: TRBJ2-3; size: many; V: TRBV5-1; DNA: TGCGCCAGCAGCTTGGGGCAAAGCACAGATACGCAGTATTTT; CDR3: CASSLGQSTDTQYF
D: NA; J: TRBJ2-2; size: many; V: TRBV4-2; DNA: TGTGCCAGCAGCCAACCCGGGGGGCCGCCGGCGGAGCTGTTTTTT; CDR3: CASSQPGGPPAELFF
D: NA; J: TRBJ2-7; size: few; V: TRBV6-1; DNA: TGTGCCAGCAGTGCTCCAGGAGTGCAGTACTTC; CDR3: CASSAPGVQYF
D: NA; J: TRBJ2-1; size: many; V: TRBV7-6; DNA: TGTGCCAGCAGCTTTGGGGCAGGAATTCCAACCCCTTACAATGAGCAGTTCTTC; CDR3: CASSFGAGIPTPYNEQFF
D: NA; J: TRBJ1-2; size: many; V: TRBV6-5; DNA: TGTGCCAGCAGTTACAATCGCATCCATGGCTACACCTTC; CDR3: CASSYNRIHGYTF
D: TRBD1; J: TRBJ2-1; size: few; V: TRBV28; DNA: TGTGCCAGCAGTCCACCAGGGACAGGGTTCATTCGCGAGCAGTTCTTC; CDR3: CASSPPGTGFIREQFF
D: TRBD1; J: TRBJ2-5; size: many; V: TRBV5-6; DNA: TGTGCCAGCAGCTTGCCCGGACAGGGGCCAGAGACCCAGTACTTC; CDR3: CASSLPGQGPETQYF
D: NA; J: TRBJ1-2; size: NA; V: TRBV12-3/TRBV12-4; DNA: TGTGCCAGCAGTTTTGGCAGATACCACTATGGCTACACCTTC; CDR3: CASSFGRYHYGYTF
D: NA; J: TRBJ2-3; size: many; V: TRBV7-3; DNA: TGTGCCAGCAGCTTAAGTGGGACGGACCCGCCAGATACGCAGTATTTT; CDR3: CASSLSGTDPPDTQYF
D: NA; J: TRBJ2-6; size: many; V: TRBV12-3/TRBV12-4; DNA: TGTGCCAGCAGTTTGACGACTGGGGCCAACGTCCTGACTTTC; CDR3: CASSLTTGANVLTF
D: TRBD1; J: TRBJ2-5; size: few; V: TRBV18; DNA: TGTGCCAGCTCGTTTGACAGGGGGGGACAAGAGACCCAGTACTTC; CDR3: CASSFDRGGQETQYF
D: NA; J: TRBJ2-2; size: many; V: TRBV7-3; DNA: TGTGCCAGCCGTGAGACCAATACCGGGGAGCTGTTTTTT; CDR3: CASRETNTGELFF
D: TRBD1; J: TRBJ2-5; size: many; V: TRBV7-2; DNA: TGTGCCAGCAGCTGGGACAGGGGGCAAAAGACCCAGTACTTC; CDR3: CASSWDRGQKTQYF
D: NA; J: TRBJ1-4; size: many; V: TRBV7-3; DNA: TGTGCCAGCAGCTTAGACCCAGCCGGGAAACTGTTTTTT; CDR3: CASSLDPAGKLFF
D: NA; J: TRBJ2-3; size: many; V: TRBV20-1; DNA: TGCAGTGCCACACCGGGACTTAGCACAGATACGCAGTATTTT; CDR3: CSATPGLSTDTQYF
D: TRBD1; J: TRBJ1-3; size: many; V: TRBV13; DNA: TGTGCCAGCAGCTTAGCCCAGGGGGCGCACGGAAACACCATATATTTT; CDR3: CASSLAQGAHGNTIYF
D: TRBD1; J: TRBJ2-5; size: few; V: TRBV2; DNA: TGTGCCAGCAGTCAACAGGGGGCGGAAGAGACCCAGTACTTC; CDR3: CASSQQGAEETQYF
D: TRBD1; J: TRBJ1-5; size: NA; V: TRBV27; DNA: TGTGCCAGCAGGGGACAGGGGGTCGGACAGCCCCAGCATTTT; CDR3: CASRGQGVGQPQHF